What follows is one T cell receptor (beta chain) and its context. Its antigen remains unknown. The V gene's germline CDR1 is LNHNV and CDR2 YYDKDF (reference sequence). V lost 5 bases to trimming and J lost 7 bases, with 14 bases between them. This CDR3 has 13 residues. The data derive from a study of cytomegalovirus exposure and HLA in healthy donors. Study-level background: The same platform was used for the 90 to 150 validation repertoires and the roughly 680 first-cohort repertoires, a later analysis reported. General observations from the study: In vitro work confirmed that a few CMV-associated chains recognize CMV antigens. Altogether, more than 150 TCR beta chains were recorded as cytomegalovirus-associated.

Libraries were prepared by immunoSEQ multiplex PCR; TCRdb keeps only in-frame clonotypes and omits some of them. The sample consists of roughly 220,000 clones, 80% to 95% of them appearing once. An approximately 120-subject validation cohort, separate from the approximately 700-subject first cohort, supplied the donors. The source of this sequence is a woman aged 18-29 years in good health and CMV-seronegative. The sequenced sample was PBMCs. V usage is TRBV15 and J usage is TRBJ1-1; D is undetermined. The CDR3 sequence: CATSAGRSDEAFF. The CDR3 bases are TGTGCCACCAGCGCGGGCCGCTCCGATGAAGCTTTCTTT.